This T cell receptor (beta chain) was captured in a study of T cells in Graves' hyperthyroidism and ophthalmopathy. General study points: Researchers found most expanded thyroid clonotypes above 0.001 in blood as well. Ophthalmopathy was model-predicted a median roughly 6.3 months pre-onset.

The CDR3 regions of TCR beta were amplified from RNA transcripts. The TCR CDR3 first-round RT-PCR relied on the HTBI primer set. MiXCR, run by TCRdb on the multiplex PCR reads, gives a single entry per CDR3 protein. Among under 30,000 distinct CDR3 sequences listed, under 55% were seen once. On this clonotype itself: The antigen is unknown.

Each patient was aged 18 to 65 and had newly diagnosed hyperthyroidism of under 2 months' duration. This sample holds PBMCs from around 9.9 ml fresh peripheral blood. CDR1 and CDR2 from the germline V gene are SGHDN and FVKESK. V lost 4 bases and J lost 4, with 13 bases in between. The CDR3 has 15 amino acids. This sequence joins TRBV14 and TRBJ2-2; tentatively, D is TRBD2 (5 bases). The specimen sequenced was blood. The clonotype comes from a woman between 40 and 55 years old with Graves' hyperthyroidism that later progressed to Graves' ophthalmopathy. CDR3 protein: CASSPSGRRTGELFF. CDR3 sequence (DNA): TGTGCCAGCAGCCCCTCGGGGAGACGCACCGGGGAGCTGTTTTTT.